This T cell receptor beta chain was sequenced in a study of early T cells in non-severe SARS-CoV-2 infection. Study in general: Investigators sequenced bulk RNA drawn from unsorted whole blood, and chains remained unpaired.

The CDR3 is 15 amino acids. Trimming shortened V by 1 base and J by 1 base, and 8 bases separated the two germline ends. In germline, CDR1 is SGHNT, CDR2 YYREEE (reference sequence). Tagging with unique molecular identifiers was applied to individual cDNA molecules. TCRdb itself ran the 5' RACE reads through MiXCR, one entry per CDR3 protein. The sample includes 25,000 to 35,000 distinct CDR3 sequences, approximately 5% seen only once; the top ten take 13%. Many counts were recorded for this clonotype. Its antigen is not identified. Findings and caveats of the study: Matching with VDJdb favored anti-spike CD8 responses (missing private and CD4 specificities).

The clonotype originates from an adult who was a healthcare worker with PCR-confirmed SARS-CoV-2 infection or an uninfected control (not recorded which). The chain links TRBV5-4 to TRBJ2-2; a possible D gene is TRBD1 (5 bases). What was sequenced was whole blood. The CDR3 nucleotides are TGTGCCAGCAGCTTGATCGGACAGAACACCGGGGAGCTGTTTTTT. This codes for CASSLIGQNTGELFF.